This TCR beta chain originates from a study of blood T cells in healthy people across ages. Study-level results: Per million T cells, TCR beta diversity dropped roughly linearly as age increased. Diversity was higher, and naive CD4+ cells more numerous, in long-lived donors than in aged donors.

CDR1 and CDR2 (germline): MNHEY, SVGAGI. V dropped 8 bases and J dropped 7; count of bases not matched to a gene: 11. The CDR3 consists of 15 residues. The second PCR ran about 6 to 12 cycles with a sample-barcoded 5' primer and J-beta primers. TCRdb independently ran MiXCR on the 5' RACE reads; one entry per CDR3 protein. The repertoire includes hundreds of thousands of distinct CDR3 sequences, 58% of them detected once, and 20% to 25% sits in the top ten. This clonotype occurred a few times. Its specificity is not known. This TCR came from a man between 25 and 39 years old in good health. The source material was blood. V usage is TRBV6-5 and J usage is TRBJ2-1; 10 nucleotides match TRBD2. CDR3 residues: CASESGRAGGNEQFF. For the CDR3, the DNA is TGTGCCAGCGAGAGCGGGAGGGCAGGGGGAAATGAGCAGTTCTTC.